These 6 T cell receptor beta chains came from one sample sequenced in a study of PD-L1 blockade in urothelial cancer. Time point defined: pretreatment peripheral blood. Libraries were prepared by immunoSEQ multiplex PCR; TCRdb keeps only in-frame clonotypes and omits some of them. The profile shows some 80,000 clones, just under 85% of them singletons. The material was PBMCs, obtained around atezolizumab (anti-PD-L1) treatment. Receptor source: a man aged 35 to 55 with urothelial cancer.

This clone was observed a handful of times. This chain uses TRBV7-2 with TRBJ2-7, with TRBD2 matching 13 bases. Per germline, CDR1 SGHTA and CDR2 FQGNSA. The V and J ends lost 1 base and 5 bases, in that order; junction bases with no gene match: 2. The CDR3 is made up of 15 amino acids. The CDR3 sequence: CASSLVGTSGNEQYF. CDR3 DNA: TGTGCCAGCAGCTTAGTGGGGACTAGCGGGAACGAGCAGTACTTC.

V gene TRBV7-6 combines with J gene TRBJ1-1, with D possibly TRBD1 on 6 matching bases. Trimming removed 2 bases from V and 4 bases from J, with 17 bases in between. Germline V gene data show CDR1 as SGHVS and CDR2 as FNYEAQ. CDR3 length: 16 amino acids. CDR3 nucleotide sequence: TGTGCCAGCAGCTTAAAGCTTGGGGGCGGAAGCACTGAAGCTTTCTTT. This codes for CASSLKLGGGSTEAFF.

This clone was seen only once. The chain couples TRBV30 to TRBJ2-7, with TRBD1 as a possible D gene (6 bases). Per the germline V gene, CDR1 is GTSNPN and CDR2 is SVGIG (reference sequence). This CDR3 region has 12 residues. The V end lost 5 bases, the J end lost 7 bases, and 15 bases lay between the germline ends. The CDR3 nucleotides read TGTGCCTGGTCCCCAGGGGCTCGGGAGCAGTACTTC. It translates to CAWSPGAREQYF. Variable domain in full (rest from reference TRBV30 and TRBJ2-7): SQTIHQWPATLVQPVGSPLSLECTVEGTSNPNLYWYRQAAGRGLQLLFYSVGIGQISSEVPQNLSASRPQDRQFILSSKKLLLSDSGFYLCAWSPGAREQYFGPGTRLTVT.

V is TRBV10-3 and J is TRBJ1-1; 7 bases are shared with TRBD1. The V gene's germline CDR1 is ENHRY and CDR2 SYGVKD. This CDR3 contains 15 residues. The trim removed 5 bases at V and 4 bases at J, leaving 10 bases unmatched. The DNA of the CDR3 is TGTGCCATCAGTCCTTCCCGACAGGGCCGCACTGAAGCTTTCTTT. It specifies CAISPSRQGRTEAFF.

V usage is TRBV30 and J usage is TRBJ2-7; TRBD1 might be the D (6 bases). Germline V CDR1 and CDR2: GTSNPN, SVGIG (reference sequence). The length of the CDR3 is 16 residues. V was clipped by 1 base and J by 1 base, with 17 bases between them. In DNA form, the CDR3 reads TGTGCCTGGAGTGCAACTCTCGGACAGCCGTCCTACGAGCAGTACTTC. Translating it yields CAWSATLGQPSYEQYF.

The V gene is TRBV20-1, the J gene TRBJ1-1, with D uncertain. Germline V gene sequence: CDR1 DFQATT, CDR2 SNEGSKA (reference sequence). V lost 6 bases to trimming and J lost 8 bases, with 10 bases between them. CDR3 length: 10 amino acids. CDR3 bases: TGCAGTGCCTCCACAGAAGAAGCTTTCTTT. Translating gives CSASTEEAFF.